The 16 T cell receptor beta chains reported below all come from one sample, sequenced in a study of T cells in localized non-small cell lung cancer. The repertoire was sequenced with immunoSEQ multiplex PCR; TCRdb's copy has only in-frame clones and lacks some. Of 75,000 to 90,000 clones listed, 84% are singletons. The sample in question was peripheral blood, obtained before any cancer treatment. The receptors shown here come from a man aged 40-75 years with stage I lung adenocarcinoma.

CDR3 region: CASSLLQGALNEQFF. The CDR3, as DNA: TGCGCCAGCAGCTTGTTACAGGGGGCATTAAATGAGCAGTTCTTC. The chain recombines TRBV5-1 with TRBJ2-1; 9 bases are a match to TRBD1. J lost 7 bases, V lost 1 base, and 6 bases had no gene match. Germline CDR1 reads SGHRS; CDR2 reads YFSETQ. The CDR3 spans 15 residues.

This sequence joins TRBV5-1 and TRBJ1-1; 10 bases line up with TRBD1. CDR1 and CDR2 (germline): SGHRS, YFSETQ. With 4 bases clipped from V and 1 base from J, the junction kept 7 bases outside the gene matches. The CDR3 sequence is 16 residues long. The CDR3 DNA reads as TGCGCCAGCAGCAGAAGACAGGGGGCTGGGAACACTGAAGCTTTCTTT. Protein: CASSRRQGAGNTEAFF.

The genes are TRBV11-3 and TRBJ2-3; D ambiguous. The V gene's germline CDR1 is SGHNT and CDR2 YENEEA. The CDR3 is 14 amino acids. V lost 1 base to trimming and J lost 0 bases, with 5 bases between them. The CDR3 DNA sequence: TGTGCCAGCAGCTTAGGGGGTAGCACAGATACGCAGTATTTT. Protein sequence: CASSLGGSTDTQYF.

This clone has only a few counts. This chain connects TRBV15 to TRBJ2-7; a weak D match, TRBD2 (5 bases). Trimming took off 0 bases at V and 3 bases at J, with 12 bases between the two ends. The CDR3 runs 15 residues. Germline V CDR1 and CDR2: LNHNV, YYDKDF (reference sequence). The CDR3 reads CATSRDTGRLYEQYF. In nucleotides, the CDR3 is TGTGCCACCAGCAGAGATACGGGAAGGCTCTACGAGCAGTACTTC.

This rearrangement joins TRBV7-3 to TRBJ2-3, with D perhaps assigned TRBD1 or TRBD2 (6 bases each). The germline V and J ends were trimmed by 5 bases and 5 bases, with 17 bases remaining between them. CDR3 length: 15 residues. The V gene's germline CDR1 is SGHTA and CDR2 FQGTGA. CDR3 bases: TGTGCCAGCAGCCCCGTCGGGGGCGCGAAAGATACGCAGTATTTT. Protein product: CASSPVGGAKDTQYF.

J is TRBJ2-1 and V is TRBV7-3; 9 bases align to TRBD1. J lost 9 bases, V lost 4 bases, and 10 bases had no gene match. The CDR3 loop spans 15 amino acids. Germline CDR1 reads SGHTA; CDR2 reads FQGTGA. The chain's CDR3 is CASSSGQGRFSEQFF. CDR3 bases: TGTGCCAGCAGCTCCGGACAGGGGAGATTTAGTGAGCAGTTCTTC.

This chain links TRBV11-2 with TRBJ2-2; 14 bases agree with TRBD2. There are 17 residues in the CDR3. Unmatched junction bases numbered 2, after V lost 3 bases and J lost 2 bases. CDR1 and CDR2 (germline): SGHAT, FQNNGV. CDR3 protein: CASSFGLAGGNTGELFF. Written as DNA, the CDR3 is TGTGCCAGCAGCTTCGGACTAGCGGGGGGAAACACCGGGGAGCTGTTTTTT.

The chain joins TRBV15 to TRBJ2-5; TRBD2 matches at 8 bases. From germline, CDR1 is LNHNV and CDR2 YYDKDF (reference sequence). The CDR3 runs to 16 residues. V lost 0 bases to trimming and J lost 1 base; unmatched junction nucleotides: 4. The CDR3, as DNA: TGTGCCACCAGCAGAGATGAAGCGGGGGTCCAAGAGACCCAGTACTTC. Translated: CATSRDEAGVQETQYF.

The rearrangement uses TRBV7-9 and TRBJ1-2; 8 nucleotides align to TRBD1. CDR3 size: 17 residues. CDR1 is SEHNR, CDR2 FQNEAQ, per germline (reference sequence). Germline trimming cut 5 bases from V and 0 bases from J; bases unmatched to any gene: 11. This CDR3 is CASSPETGVTANYGYTF. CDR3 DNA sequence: TGTGCCAGCAGCCCAGAGACAGGGGTCACAGCTAACTATGGCTACACCTTC.

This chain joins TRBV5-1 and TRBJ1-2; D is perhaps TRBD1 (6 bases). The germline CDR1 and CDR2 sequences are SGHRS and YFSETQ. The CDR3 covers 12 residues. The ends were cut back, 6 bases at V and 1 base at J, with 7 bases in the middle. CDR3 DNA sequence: TGCGCCAGCAAAGGGGGTAACTATGGCTACACCTTC. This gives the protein CASKGGNYGYTF. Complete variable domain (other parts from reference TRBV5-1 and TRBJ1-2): KAGVTQTPRYLIKTRGQQVTLSCSPISGHRSVSWYQQTPGQGLQFLFEYFSETQRNKGNFPGRFSGRQFSNSRSEMNVSTLELGDSALYLCASKGGNYGYTFGSGTRLTVV.

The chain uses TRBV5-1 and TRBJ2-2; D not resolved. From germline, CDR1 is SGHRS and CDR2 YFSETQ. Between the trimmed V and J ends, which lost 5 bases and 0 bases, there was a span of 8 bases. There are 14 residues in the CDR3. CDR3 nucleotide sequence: TGCGCCAGCAGGGGCCAGGCGAACACCGGGGAGCTGTTTTTT. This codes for CASRGQANTGELFF.

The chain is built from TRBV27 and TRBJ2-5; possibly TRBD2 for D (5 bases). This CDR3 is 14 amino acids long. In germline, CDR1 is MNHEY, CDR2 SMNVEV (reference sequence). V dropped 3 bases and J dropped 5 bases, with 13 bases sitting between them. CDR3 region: CASSLDWAAETQYF. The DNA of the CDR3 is TGTGCCAGCAGTTTGGACTGGGCTGCGGAGACCCAGTACTTC.

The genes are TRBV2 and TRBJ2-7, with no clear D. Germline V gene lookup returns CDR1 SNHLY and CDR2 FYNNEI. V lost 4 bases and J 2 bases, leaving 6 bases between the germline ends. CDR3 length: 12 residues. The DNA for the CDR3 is TGTGCCAGCAGTGCACAGACCTACGAGCAGTACTTC. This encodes CASSAQTYEQYF. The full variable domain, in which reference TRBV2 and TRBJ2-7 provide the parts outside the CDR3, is EPEVTQTPSHQVTQMGQEVILRCVPISNHLYFYWYRQILGQKVEFLVSFYNNEISEKSEIFDDQFSVERPDGSNFTLKIRSTKLEDSAMYFCASSAQTYEQYFGPGTRLTVT.

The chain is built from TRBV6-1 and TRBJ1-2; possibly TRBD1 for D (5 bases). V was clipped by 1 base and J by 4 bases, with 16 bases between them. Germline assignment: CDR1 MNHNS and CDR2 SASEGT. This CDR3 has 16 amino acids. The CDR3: CASSEGRDGLIYGYTF. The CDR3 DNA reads TGTGCCAGCAGTGAAGGTCGGGACGGACTTATCTATGGCTACACCTTC.

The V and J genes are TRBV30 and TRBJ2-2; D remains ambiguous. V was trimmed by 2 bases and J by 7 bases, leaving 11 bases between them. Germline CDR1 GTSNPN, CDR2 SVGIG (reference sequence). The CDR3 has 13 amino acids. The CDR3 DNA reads TGTGCCTGGAGTAGAGTGAGAGACGGGGAGCTGTTTTTT. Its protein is CAWSRVRDGELFF.

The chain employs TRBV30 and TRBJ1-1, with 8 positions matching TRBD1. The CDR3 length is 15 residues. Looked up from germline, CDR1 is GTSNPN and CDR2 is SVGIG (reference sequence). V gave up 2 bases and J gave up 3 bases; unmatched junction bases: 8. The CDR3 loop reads CAWSRRGRGDTEAFF. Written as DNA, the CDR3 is TGTGCCTGGAGTCGCAGGGGGCGAGGGGACACTGAAGCTTTCTTT.